Listed here are 19 T cell receptor beta chains from one sample, sequenced in a study of T cells in Graves' hyperthyroidism and ophthalmopathy (dated by TCRdb to about 2019). Library preparation used multiplex PCR. Data came from an Illumina HiSeq 2000. The TCR beta CDR3 regions were amplified from the RNA transcripts. For the first round of RT-PCR on the TCR CDR3, the HTBI primer set was used together with the Qiagen OneStep RT-PCR kit. TCRdb trimmed the raw reads at Q25, called clones with MiXCR and kept productive beta chains. CDR3 protein sequences are deduplicated, and each keeps its most common genes and DNA. Within this sample are roughly 840,000 distinct CDR3 sequences, with 38% of them counted one time only. Together, the top ten hold roughly 8.3% of the sample. The specimen was blood. These receptors were collected from a man aged 18 to 30 with Graves' hyperthyroidism.

The sample holds many counts of this clonotype. The chain recombines TRBV29-1 with TRBJ1-1; D is ambiguous. The V and J ends lost 4 bases and 5 bases respectively, with 11 bases between them. This CDR3 is built from 12 residues. The germline V gene encodes CDR1 SQVTM and CDR2 ANQGSEA. The CDR3 protein is CSVVRAVTEAFF. The CDR3 nucleotides read TGCAGCGTTGTGAGGGCAGTTACTGAAGCTTTCTTT.

V usage is TRBV5-1 and J usage is TRBJ1-2; D call uncertain. Trimming shortened V by 2 bases and J by 2 bases, and 13 bases separated the two germline ends. The length of the CDR3 is 15 residues. Per germline, CDR1 SGHRS and CDR2 YFSETQ. CDR3 amino acids: CASSFGGPKNYGYTF. CDR3 sequence (DNA): TGCGCCAGCAGCTTTGGAGGGCCGAAGAACTATGGCTACACCTTC. Based on the CDR3 plus reference TRBV5-1 and TRBJ1-2, the full variable domain is KAGVTQTPRYLIKTRGQQVTLSCSPISGHRSVSWYQQTPGQGLQFLFEYFSETQRNKGNFPGRFSGRQFSNSRSEMNVSTLELGDSALYLCASSFGGPKNYGYTFGSGTRLTVV.

V gene TRBV7-6 combines with J gene TRBJ1-1; 7 bases match TRBD1. The CDR3 loop spans 14 amino acids. J was trimmed by 2 bases and V by 7 bases; bases with no gene match: 7. In germline, CDR1 is SGHVS, CDR2 FNYEAQ. This CDR3 is CASKKGAGNTEAFF. The CDR3 DNA is TGTGCCAGCAAGAAGGGGGCGGGTAACACTGAAGCTTTCTTT. The variable domain in full, completed from reference TRBV7-6 and TRBJ1-1, reads GAGVSQSPRYKVTKRGQDVALRCDPISGHVSLYWYRQALGQGPEFLTYFNYEAQQDKSGLPNDRFSAERPEGSISTLTIQRTEQRDSAMYRCASKKGAGNTEAFFGQGTRLTVV.

This clonotype turned up a few times. V gene TRBV6-5 combines with J gene TRBJ2-2; 7 nucleotides match TRBD2. CDR3 length equals 15 residues. Trimming took 7 bases from V and 2 from J; bases not matched to a gene: 7. Germline CDR1 and CDR2: MNHEY and SVGAGI. In DNA, the CDR3 is TGTGCCAGCACGATGCGAGCGGGAAACACCGGGGAGCTGTTTTTT. Translated, it gives CASTMRAGNTGELFF.

This clonotype was counted ten times or more. The CDR3 protein is CASSEGGATEAFF. CDR3 nucleotides: TGTGCCAGCAGCGAGGGGGGTGCAACTGAAGCTTTCTTT. This chain connects TRBV9 to TRBJ1-1; a possible D gene is TRBD1 (6 bases). This CDR3 has 13 amino acids. The germline CDR1 and CDR2 sequences are SGDLS and YYNGEE. V lost 3 bases, J lost 5 bases, and 11 bases lay in between.

This clonotype showed up just a few times. V and J are TRBV7-9 and TRBJ1-3; D is uncertain. The germline V and J ends were trimmed by 4 bases and 4 bases, with 11 bases remaining between them. The CDR3 is 14 amino acids. Germline-derived CDR1 and CDR2 are SEHNR and FQNEAQ (reference sequence). The CDR3 DNA follows: TGTGCCAGCAGCTCAGAGGTACAGGGAAACACCATATATTTT. Residues: CASSSEVQGNTIYF.

The V gene is TRBV10-3, the J gene TRBJ1-5, with a tentative D call TRBD1 (5 bases). V lost 6 bases, J lost 4 bases, and 10 bases lay in between. This CDR3 is built from 13 residues. CDR1 is ENHRY, CDR2 SYGVKD, per germline. For the CDR3, the DNA is TGTGCCATCAGCCGGGACGGAAATCAGCCCCAGCATTTT. Protein product: CAISRDGNQPQHF.

This clonotype has only a few counts. This chain links TRBV7-2 with TRBJ2-7; unclear D gene. The germline V and J ends were trimmed by 10 bases and 3 bases, with 4 bases remaining between them. This CDR3 has 9 amino acids. From germline, CDR1 is SGHTA and CDR2 FQGNSA. The CDR3 nucleotides are TGTGCCACCGTCTACGAGCAGTACTTC. Amino acids: CATVYEQYF.

This clonotype occurred many times. The chain is built from TRBV15 and TRBJ2-7; 8 bases map to TRBD1. Per germline, CDR1 LNHNV and CDR2 YYDKDF (reference sequence). This CDR3 spans 14 amino acids. Trimming cost V 5 bases and J 4 bases; bases outside gene matches: 7. The CDR3 here is CATSFGQGQYEQYF. For the CDR3, the DNA is TGTGCCACCAGCTTCGGACAGGGTCAATACGAGCAGTACTTC.

The chain links TRBV25-1 to TRBJ1-1; tentatively, D is TRBD1 (5 bases). The germline V gene encodes CDR1 MGHDK and CDR2 SYGVNS. Trimming pared 6 bases from V and 4 bases from J, leaving 15 bases between. This CDR3 comprises 14 residues. CDR3 sequence: CASSQGGGATEAFF. The CDR3 bases are TGTGCCAGCAGCCAAGGCGGTGGGGCCACTGAAGCTTTCTTT.

This clonotype was recorded only once. This may be a read error, as it is one base from a much larger clone. CDR3 sequence reads: CASSASVGEETEAFF. The CDR3, as DNA: TGTGCCAGCAGTGCCTCCGTGGGGGAAGAAACTGAAGCTTTCTTT. The rearrangement joins TRBV6-6 to TRBJ1-1; a possible D gene is TRBD1 (5 bases). The germline CDR1 and CDR2 sequences are MNHNY and SVGAGI (reference sequence). The CDR3 spans 15 residues. The ends were cut back, 5 bases at V and 5 bases at J, with 18 bases in the middle.

This clonotype is a singleton in its sample. A much larger clone is a single base away; this may be a read error. This chain joins TRBV5-1 and TRBJ1-1; D remains ambiguous. Germline loops: CDR1 SGHRS, CDR2 YFSETQ. The CDR3 runs to 13 residues. The CDR3 reads CASRPFLTIEAFF. The CDR3, as DNA: TGTGCCAGCAGGCCATTCCTTACGATTGAAGCTTTCTTT.

The V and J genes are TRBV20-1 and TRBJ1-5, with D unresolved. Trimming took off 3 bases at V and 5 bases at J, with 8 bases between the two ends. The CDR3 extends over 12 amino acids. Germline loops: CDR1 DFQATT, CDR2 SNEGSKA (reference sequence). The chain's CDR3 is CSASSLDQPQHF. The CDR3 DNA is TGCAGTGCTAGTTCCTTGGATCAGCCCCAGCATTTT.

This clonotype was seen a few times. The V and J genes are TRBV10-3 and TRBJ1-1, with D possibly matching TRBD1 (5 bases). V shed 10 bases and J shed 0 bases, with 21 bases lying between them. The germline V gene encodes CDR1 ENHRY and CDR2 SYGVKD. The CDR3 loop spans 16 amino acids. DNA of the CDR3: TGTGCCAGCAGGGCCGGGACCCTAGTCATGAACACTGAAGCTTTCTTT. It yields the protein CASRAGTLVMNTEAFF.

This clonotype has only a few counts. V is TRBV20-1 and J is TRBJ2-5; 7 bases match TRBD1. This CDR3 is built from 16 residues. Losses at the gene ends were 4 bases for V and 4 bases for J; bases not matched to a gene: 15. The germline V gene has CDR1 DFQATT and CDR2 SNEGSKA (reference sequence). The CDR3 nucleotides are TGCAGTGCTAAGGCTCTTAGGAAACCAGGGGGAGAGACCCAGTACTTC. Protein product: CSAKALRKPGGETQYF.

This clonotype has only a few counts. J is TRBJ1-5 and V is TRBV5-5; no reliable D call. The CDR3 totals 15 residues. V was pared by 0 bases and J by 3 bases, with 10 bases between. CDR1 and CDR2 from the germline V gene are SGHKS and YYEKEE (reference sequence). CDR3 sequence (DNA): TGTGCCAGCAGCTTGGCCGAGGGTTCCAATCAGCCCCAGCATTTT. Residues: CASSLAEGSNQPQHF.

This clonotype appeared many times. The gene calls are TRBV2 and TRBJ2-5; the match to TRBD2 covers 10 bases. CDR3 length: 13 amino acids. V was clipped by 6 bases and J by 5 bases; unmatched bases: 3. Germline values: CDR1 SNHLY, CDR2 FYNNEI. CDR3 residues: CASRTSGVETQYF. The CDR3 DNA is TGTGCCAGCAGAACTAGCGGGGTGGAGACCCAGTACTTC.

This clonotype was detected ten times or more. The CDR3 DNA is TGTGCCAGCGCGGGCGCGGTGCAGTACTTC. This translates into CASAGAVQYF. This chain links TRBV2 with TRBJ2-7, with D perhaps TRBD2 (5 bases). CDR3 length: 10 residues. The V end was cut by 8 bases, the J end by 9 bases, with 11 bases between. Looked up from germline, CDR1 is SNHLY and CDR2 is FYNNEI.

The chain uses TRBV29-1 and TRBJ1-2; D call uncertain. Trimming stripped 3 bases from V and 11 bases from J, with 10 bases between. Germline CDR1 is SQVTM and CDR2 is ANQGSEA. The CDR3 contains 10 residues. The CDR3 coding sequence is TGCAGCGTTGAGGAATCTCGGTACACCTTC. It translates to CSVEESRYTF. The variable domain in full, completed from reference TRBV29-1 and TRBJ1-2, reads SAVISQKPSRDICQRGTSLTIQCQVDSQVTMMFWYRQQPGQSLTLIATANQGSEATYESGFVIDKFPISRPNLTFSTLTVSNMSPEDSSIYLCSVEESRYTFGSGTRLTVV.